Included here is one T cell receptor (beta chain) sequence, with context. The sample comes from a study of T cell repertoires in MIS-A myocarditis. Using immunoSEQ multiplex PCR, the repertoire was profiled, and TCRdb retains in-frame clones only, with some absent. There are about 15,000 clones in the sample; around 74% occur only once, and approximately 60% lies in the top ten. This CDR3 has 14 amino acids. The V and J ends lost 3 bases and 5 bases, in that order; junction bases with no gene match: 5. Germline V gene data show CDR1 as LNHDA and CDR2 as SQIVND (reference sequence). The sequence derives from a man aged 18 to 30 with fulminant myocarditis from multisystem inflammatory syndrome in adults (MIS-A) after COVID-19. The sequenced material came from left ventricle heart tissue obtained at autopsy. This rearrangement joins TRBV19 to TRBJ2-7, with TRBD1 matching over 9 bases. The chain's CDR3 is CASSMGQGTDEQYF. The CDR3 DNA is TGTGCCAGTAGTATGGGACAGGGTACCGACGAGCAGTACTTC. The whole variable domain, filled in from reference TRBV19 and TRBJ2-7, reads DGGITQSPKYLFRKEGQNVTLSCEQNLNHDAMYWYRQDPGQGLRLIYYSQIVNDFQKGDIAEGYSVSREKKESFPLTVTSAQKNPTAFYLCASSMGQGTDEQYFGPGTRLTVT.